This paragraph covers one T cell receptor beta chain sequence. What it binds is not known. The data originate from a study of T cells in Graves' hyperthyroidism and ophthalmopathy. Overall study: Peripheral blood was drawn at first diagnosis, prior to all treatment. Study-wide results and caveats: Also found in blood were most expanded thyroid clonotypes above 0.001.

Germline-derived CDR1 and CDR2 are SGHRS and YFSETQ. With 0 bases removed from V and 0 bases from J, the gap between germline ends came to 10 bases. The CDR3 consists of 15 residues. Amplified regions were TCR beta CDR3 sequences from RNA transcripts. A set of HTBI primers served as the primers for a first-round RT-PCR of the TCR CDR3. TCRdb reprocessed the multiplex PCR reads via MiXCR and lists one record per CDR3 protein. This repertoire shows hundreds of thousands of distinct CDR3 sequences, 15% to 20% found once; its top ten account for 39%. The chain carries TRBV5-1 and TRBJ2-7, with D unclear. Sequencing input: blood. The TCR originated in a man aged 50-59 years with Graves' ophthalmopathy. The CDR3 nucleotides read TGCGCCAGCAGCTTGGACGGCATGCCCTCCTACGAGCAGTACTTC. Its protein product is CASSLDGMPSYEQYF.